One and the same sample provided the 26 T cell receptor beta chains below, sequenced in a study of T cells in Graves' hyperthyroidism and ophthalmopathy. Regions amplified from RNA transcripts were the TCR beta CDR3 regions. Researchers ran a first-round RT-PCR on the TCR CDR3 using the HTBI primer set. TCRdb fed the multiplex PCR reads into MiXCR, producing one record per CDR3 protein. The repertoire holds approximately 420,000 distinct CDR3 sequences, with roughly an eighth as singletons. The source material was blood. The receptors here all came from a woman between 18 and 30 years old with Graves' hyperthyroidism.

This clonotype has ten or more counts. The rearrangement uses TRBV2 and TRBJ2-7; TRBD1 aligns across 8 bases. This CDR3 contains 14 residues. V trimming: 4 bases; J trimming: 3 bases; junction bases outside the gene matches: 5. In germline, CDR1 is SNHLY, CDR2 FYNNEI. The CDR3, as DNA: TGTGCCAGCAGTGGACAGGGGACAGTCTACGAGCAGTACTTC. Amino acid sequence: CASSGQGTVYEQYF.

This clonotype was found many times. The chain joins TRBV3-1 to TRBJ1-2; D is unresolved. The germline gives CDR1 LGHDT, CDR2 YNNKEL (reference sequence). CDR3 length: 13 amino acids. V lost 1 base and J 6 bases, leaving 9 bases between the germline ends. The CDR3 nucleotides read TGTGCCAGCAGCCAAGTGAGAACGGATGGCTACACCTTC. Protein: CASSQVRTDGYTF.

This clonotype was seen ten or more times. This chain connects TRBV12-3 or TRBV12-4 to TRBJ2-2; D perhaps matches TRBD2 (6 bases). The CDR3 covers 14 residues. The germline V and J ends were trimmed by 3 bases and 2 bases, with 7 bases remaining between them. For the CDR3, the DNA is TGTGCCAGCAGTTTCGGGGGTAACACCGGGGAGCTGTTTTTT. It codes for CASSFGGNTGELFF.

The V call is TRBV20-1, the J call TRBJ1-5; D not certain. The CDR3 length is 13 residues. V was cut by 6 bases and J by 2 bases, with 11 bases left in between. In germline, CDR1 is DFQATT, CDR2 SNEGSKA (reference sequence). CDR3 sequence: CSARWAGNQPQHF. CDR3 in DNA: TGCAGTGCCAGATGGGCTGGCAATCAGCCCCAGCATTTT.

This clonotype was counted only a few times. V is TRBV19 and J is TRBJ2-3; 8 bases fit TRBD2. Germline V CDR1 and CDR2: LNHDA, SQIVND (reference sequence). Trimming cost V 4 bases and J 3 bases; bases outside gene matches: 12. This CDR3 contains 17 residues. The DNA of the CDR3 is TGTGCCAGTAGTAGCCCTCCGGGGACGGGAGGGACAGATACGCAGTATTTT. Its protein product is CASSSPPGTGGTDTQYF. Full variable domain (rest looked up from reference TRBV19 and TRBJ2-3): DGGITQSPKYLFRKEGQNVTLSCEQNLNHDAMYWYRQDPGQGLRLIYYSQIVNDFQKGDIAEGYSVSREKKESFPLTVTSAQKNPTAFYLCASSSPPGTGGTDTQYFGPGTRLTVL.

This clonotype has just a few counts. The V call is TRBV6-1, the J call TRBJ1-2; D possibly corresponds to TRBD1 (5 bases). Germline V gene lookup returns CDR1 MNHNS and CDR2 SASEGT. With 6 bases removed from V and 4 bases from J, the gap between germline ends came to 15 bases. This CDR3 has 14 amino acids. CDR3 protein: CASRLRDGPYGYTF. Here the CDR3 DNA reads TGTGCCAGCAGACTCCGGGACGGCCCCTATGGCTACACCTTC.

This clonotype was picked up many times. The CDR3 is CASRLTSGAKNIQYF. The CDR3 coding sequence is TGTGCCAGCAGGTTGACTAGCGGTGCCAAAAACATTCAGTACTTC. This chain links TRBV3-1 with TRBJ2-4; 9 nucleotides line up with TRBD2. Unmatched junction bases numbered 4, after V lost 6 bases and J lost 1 base. The CDR3 is made up of 15 amino acids. From germline, CDR1 is LGHDT and CDR2 YNNKEL (reference sequence).

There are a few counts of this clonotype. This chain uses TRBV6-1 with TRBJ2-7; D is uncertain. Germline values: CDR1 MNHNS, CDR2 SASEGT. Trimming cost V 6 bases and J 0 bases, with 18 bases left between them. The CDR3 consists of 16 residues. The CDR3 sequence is CASSRTPDTSSYEQYF. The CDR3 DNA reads TGTGCCAGCAGCCGAACCCCCGACACAAGCTCCTACGAGCAGTACTTC.

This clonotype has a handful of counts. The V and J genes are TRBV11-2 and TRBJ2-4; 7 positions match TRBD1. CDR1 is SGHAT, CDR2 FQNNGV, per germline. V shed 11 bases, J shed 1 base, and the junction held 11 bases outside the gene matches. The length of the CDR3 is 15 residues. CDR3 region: CASATIRGAKNIQYF. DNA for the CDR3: TGTGCCTCCGCGACTATCAGGGGGGCCAAAAACATTCAGTACTTC.

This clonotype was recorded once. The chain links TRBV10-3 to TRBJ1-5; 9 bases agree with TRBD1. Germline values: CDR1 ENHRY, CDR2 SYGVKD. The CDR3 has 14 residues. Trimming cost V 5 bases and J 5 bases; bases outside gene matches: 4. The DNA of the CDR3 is TGTGCCATCAGTCGGGGACAGGGAGATCAGCCCCAGCATTTT. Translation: CAISRGQGDQPQHF.

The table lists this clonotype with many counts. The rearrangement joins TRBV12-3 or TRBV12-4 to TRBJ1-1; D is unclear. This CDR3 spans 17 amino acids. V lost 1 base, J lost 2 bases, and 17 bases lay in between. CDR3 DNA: TGTGCCAGCAGTTTAGGTCCGGGTTCGGCCCTAAACACTGAAGCTTTCTTT. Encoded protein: CASSLGPGSALNTEAFF.

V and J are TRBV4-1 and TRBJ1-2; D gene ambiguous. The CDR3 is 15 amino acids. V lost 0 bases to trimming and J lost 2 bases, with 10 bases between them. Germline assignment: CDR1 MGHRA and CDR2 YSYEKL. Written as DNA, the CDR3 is TGCGCCAGCAGCCAAGAATTAAGTGGGAACTATGGCTACACCTTC. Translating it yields CASSQELSGNYGYTF.

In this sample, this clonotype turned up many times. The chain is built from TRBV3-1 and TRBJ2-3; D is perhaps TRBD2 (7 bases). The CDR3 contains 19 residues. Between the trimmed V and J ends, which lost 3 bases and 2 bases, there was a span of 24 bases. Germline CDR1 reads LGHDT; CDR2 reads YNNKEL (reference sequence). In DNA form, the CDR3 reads TGTGCCAGCAGCCAGCACTCAGGACCCAGCGGGACAAACACAGATACGCAGTATTTT. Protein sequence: CASSQHSGPSGTNTDTQYF.

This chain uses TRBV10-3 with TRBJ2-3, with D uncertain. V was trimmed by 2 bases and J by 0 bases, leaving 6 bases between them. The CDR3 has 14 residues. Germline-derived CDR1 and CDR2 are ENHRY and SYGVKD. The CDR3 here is CAISETASTDTQYF. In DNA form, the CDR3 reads TGTGCCATCAGTGAGACGGCTAGCACAGATACGCAGTATTTT.

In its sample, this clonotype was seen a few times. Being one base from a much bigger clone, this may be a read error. The CDR3: CASSSYETDLNTEAFF. The CDR3 DNA is TGCGCCAGCAGCTCCTATGAGACAGATTTGAACACTGAAGCTTTCTTT. The rearrangement joins TRBV5-1 to TRBJ1-1, with D possibly matching TRBD1 (5 bases). The CDR3 extends over 16 amino acids. Germline loops: CDR1 SGHRS, CDR2 YFSETQ. V lost 3 bases and J 0 bases, leaving 15 bases between the germline ends.

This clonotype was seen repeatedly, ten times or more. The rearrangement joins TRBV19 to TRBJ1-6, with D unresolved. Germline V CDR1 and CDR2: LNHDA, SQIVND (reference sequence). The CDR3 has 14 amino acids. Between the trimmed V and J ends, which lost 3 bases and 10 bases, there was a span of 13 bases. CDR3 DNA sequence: TGTGCCAGTAGTATCGGTCTCCAGAAATCACCCCTCCACTTT. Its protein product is CASSIGLQKSPLHF.

For the CDR3, the DNA is TGTGCCAGCATGATAGGACAGGGCGCTAGCGGGAGGGAGACCCAGTACTTC. Translated: CASMIGQGASGRETQYF. The chain has TRBV6-1 and TRBJ2-5, with 11 bases lining up with TRBD2. Trimming cost V 7 bases and J 5 bases; bases outside gene matches: 15. The CDR3 sequence is 17 residues long. In germline, CDR1 is MNHNS, CDR2 SASEGT.

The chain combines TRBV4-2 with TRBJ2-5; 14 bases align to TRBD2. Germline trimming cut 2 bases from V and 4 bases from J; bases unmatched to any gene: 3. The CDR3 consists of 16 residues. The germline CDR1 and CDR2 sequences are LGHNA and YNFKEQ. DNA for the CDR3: TGTGCCAGCAGCCAACGACTAGCGGGAGGGCTAGAGACCCAGTACTTC. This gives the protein CASSQRLAGGLETQYF.

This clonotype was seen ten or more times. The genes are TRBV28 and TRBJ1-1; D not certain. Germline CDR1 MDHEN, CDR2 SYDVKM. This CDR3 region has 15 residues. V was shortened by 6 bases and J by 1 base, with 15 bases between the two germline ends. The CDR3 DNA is TGTGCCAGCAGCCTCCGGCCGGGGTGGAACACTGAAGCTTTCTTT. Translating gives CASSLRPGWNTEAFF.

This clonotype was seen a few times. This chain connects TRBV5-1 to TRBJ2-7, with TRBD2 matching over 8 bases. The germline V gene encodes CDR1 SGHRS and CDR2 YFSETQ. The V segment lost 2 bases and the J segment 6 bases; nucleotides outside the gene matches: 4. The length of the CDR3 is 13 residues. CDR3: CASSFSGDGEQYF. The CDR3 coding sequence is TGCGCCAGCAGCTTTAGCGGGGATGGCGAGCAGTACTTC.

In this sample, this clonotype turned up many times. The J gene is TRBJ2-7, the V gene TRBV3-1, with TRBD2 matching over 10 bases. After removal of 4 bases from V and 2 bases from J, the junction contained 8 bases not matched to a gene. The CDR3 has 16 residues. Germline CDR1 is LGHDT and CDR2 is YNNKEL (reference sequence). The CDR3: CASSLFTSGVTYEQYF. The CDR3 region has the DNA TGTGCCAGCAGCCTCTTCACTAGCGGGGTGACCTACGAGCAGTACTTC.

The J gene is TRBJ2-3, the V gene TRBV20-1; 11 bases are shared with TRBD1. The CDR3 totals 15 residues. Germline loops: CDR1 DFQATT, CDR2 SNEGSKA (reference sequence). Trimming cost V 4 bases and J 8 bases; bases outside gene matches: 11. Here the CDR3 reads CSATGGQGVFGTQYF. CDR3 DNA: TGCAGTGCTACTGGGGGACAGGGGGTTTTCGGTACGCAGTATTTT.

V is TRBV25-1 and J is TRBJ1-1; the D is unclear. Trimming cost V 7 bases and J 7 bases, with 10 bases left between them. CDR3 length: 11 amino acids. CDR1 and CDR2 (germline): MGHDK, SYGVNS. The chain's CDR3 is CASIRLDEAFF. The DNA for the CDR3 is TGTGCCAGCATTCGGCTGGATGAAGCTTTCTTT.

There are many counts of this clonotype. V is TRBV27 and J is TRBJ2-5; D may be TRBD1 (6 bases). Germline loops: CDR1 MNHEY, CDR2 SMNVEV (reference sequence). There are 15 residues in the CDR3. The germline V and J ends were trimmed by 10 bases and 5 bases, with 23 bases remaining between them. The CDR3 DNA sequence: TGTGCCACCGCCCAATCCTGGACAGCGGAGGAGACCCAGTACTTC. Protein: CATAQSWTAEETQYF.

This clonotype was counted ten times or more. The CDR3 sequence: CASSPEVGSYNEQFF. CDR3 nucleotide sequence: TGTGCCAGCAGTCCAGAGGTCGGGTCCTACAATGAGCAGTTCTTC. V usage is TRBV27 and J usage is TRBJ2-1; D not resolved. This CDR3 is 15 amino acids long. The ends were cut back, 5 bases at V and 1 base at J, with 12 bases in the middle. CDR1 is MNHEY and CDR2 is SMNVEV in the germline V gene (reference sequence).

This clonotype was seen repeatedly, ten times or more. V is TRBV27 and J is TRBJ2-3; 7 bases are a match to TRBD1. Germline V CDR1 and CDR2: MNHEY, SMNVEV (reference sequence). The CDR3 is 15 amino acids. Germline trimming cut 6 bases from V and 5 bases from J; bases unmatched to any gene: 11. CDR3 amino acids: CASSPTRQGGDTQYF. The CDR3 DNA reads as TGTGCCAGCAGCCCCACCCGACAGGGTGGAGATACGCAGTATTTT.